This record looks at one T cell receptor (beta chain) sequence and its context. What it recognizes is unknown. The data were obtained in a study of cytomegalovirus exposure and HLA in healthy donors. Broader study findings: Most TCR beta V segments were productive about 87% or about 30% of the time in an earlier analysis.

This PCR relied on a set of 60 Vbeta primers and 13 Jbeta primers. Sequenced by immunoSEQ multiplex PCR; TCRdb stores in-frame clones only, minus some. The sample includes 130,000 or so clones, around nine tenths of them seen just once. This CDR3 contains 16 residues. J lost 8 bases, V lost 2 bases, and 13 bases had no gene match. Per germline, CDR1 SGHRS and CDR2 YFSETQ. The receptor's source is a woman between 25 and 40 years old in good health and CMV-seronegative. The material sequenced was PBMCs. The rearrangement joins TRBV5-1 to TRBJ1-2; TRBD1 matches 9 bases. The CDR3 reads CASSFTGGDLFLGYTF. The DNA for the CDR3 is TGCGCCAGCAGCTTTACAGGGGGCGACCTATTTTTAGGCTACACCTTC.